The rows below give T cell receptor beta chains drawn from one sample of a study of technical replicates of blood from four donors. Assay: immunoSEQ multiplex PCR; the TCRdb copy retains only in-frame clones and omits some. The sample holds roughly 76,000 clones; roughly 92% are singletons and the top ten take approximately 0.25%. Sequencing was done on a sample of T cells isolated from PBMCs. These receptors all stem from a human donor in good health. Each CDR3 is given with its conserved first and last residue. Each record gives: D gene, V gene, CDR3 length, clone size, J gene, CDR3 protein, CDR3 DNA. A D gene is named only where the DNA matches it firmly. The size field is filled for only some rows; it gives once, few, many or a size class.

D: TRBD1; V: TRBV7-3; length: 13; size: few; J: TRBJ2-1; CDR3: CASSPGQRNEQFF; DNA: TGTGCCAGCAGCCCGGGACAGAGGAATGAGCAGTTCTTC
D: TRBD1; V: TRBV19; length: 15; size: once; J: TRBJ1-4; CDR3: CASSTPRTGSEKLFF; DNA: TGTGCCAGTAGTACCCCGCGGACAGGGAGTGAAAAACTGTTTTTT
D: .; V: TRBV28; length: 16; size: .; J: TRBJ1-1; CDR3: CASSLSRSLARTEAFF; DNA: TGTGCCAGCAGTTTAAGCAGGTCCCTCGCCAGAACTGAAGCTTTCTTT
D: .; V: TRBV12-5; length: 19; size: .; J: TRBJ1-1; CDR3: CASGLVRGGTGLSNTEAFF; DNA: TGTGCTAGTGGTTTGGTACGGGGGGGCACCGGTTTGTCGAACACTGAAGCTTTCTTT
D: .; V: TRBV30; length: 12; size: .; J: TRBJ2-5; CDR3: CAWTSQQETQYF; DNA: TGTGCCTGGACCTCACAGCAAGAGACCCAGTACTTC
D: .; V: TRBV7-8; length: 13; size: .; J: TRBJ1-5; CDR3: CASSLVATQAQHF; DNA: TGTGCCAGCAGCTTAGTGGCCACCCAGGCCCAGCATTTT
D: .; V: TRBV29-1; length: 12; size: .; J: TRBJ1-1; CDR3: CSVDRENTEAFF; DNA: TGCAGCGTTGACAGGGAGAACACTGAAGCTTTCTTT
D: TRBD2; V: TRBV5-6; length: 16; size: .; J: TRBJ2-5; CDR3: CASSEKGRAGVETQYF; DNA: TGTGCCAGCAGCGAGAAAGGACGAGCGGGAGTTGAGACCCAGTACTTC
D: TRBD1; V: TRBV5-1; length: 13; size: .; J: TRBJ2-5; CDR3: CASSPGQGETQYF; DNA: TGCGCCAGCAGCCCCGGACAGGGGGAGACCCAGTACTTC
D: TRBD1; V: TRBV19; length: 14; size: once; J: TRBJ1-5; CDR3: CASTVGQGVKPQHF; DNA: TGTGCCAGTACCGTAGGACAGGGAGTTAAACCCCAGCATTTT
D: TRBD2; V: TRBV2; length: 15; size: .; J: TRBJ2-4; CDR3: CASSGRRGGENIQYF; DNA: TGTGCCAGCAGTGGCCGTCGGGGGGGGGAAAACATTCAGTACTTC
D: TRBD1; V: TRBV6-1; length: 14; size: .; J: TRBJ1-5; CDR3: CASSLKGQNQPQHF; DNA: TGTGCCAGCAGCCTAAAGGGACAGAATCAGCCCCAGCATTTT
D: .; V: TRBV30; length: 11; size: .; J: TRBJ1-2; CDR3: CAWKARGGYTF; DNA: TGTGCCTGGAAAGCACGAGGTGGCTACACCTTC
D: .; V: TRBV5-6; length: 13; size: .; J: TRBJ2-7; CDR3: CASSLEGIYEQYF; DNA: TGTGCCAGCAGCTTGGAGGGGATCTACGAGCAGTACTTC
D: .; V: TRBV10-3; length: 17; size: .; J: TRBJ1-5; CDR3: CAISAGTSKLRHQPQHF; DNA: TGTGCCATCAGTGCCGGGACATCGAAACTGCGGCATCAGCCCCAGCATTTT
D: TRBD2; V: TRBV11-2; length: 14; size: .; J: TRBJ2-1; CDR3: CASSLVRGRGEQFF; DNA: TGTGCCAGCAGCTTAGTCCGAGGGAGGGGTGAGCAGTTCTTC
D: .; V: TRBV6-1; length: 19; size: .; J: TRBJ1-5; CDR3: CASSEDPPGLISGNQPQHF; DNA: TGTGCCAGCAGTGAAGATCCCCCGGGACTAATCTCGGGTAATCAGCCCCAGCATTTT
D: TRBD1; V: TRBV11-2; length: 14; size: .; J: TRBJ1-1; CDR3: CASRPPGQGTEAFF; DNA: TGTGCCAGCCGTCCACCGGGACAGGGCACTGAAGCTTTCTTT
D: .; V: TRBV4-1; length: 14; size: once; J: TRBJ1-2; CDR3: CASSQDTGIYGYTF; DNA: TGCGCCAGCAGCCAAGACACAGGGATCTATGGCTACACCTTC
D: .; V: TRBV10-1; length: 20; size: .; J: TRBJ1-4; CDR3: CASSDNKGVGRGKTNEKLFF; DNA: TGCGCCAGCAGTGATAACAAGGGGGTGGGACGGGGAAAAACTAATGAAAAACTGTTTTTT
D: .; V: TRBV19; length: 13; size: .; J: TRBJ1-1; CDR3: CASSEFRNTEAFF; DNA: TGTGCCAGTAGTGAGTTCCGGAACACTGAAGCTTTCTTT
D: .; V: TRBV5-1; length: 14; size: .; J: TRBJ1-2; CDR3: CASSSTGGNYGYTF; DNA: TGCGCCAGCAGCTCGACAGGCGGCAACTATGGCTACACCTTC
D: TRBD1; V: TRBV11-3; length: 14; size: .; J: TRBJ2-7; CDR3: CASSYGTGRDEQYF; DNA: TGTGCCAGCAGCTATGGGACAGGGCGCGACGAGCAGTACTTC
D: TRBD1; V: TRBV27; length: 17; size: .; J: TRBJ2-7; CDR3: CASSLSQVGTDSYEQYF; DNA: TGTGCCAGCAGTTTGTCACAGGTGGGGACAGACTCCTACGAGCAGTACTTC
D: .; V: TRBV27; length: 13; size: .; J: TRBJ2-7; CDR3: CASSFGKSYEQYF; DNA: TGTGCCAGCAGTTTTGGCAAGTCCTACGAGCAGTACTTC
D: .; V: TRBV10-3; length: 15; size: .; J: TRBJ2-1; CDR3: CAISDVLASYNEQFF; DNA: TGTGCCATCAGTGACGTGTTAGCTTCCTACAATGAGCAGTTCTTC
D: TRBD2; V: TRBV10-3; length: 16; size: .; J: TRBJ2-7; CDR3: CAISGGERGGNYEQYF; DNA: TGTGCCATCAGTGGTGGGGAGCGGGGGGGCAACTACGAGCAGTACTTC
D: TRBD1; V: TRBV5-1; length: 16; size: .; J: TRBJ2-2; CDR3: CASSFQGQGATGELFF; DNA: TGCGCCAGCAGCTTTCAGGGGCAGGGGGCAACCGGGGAGCTGTTTTTT
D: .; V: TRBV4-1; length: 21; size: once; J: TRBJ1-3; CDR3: CASSQFGEFSGNTASGNTIYF; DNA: TGCGCCAGCAGCCAATTTGGCGAATTTAGCGGGAATACAGCCTCTGGAAACACCATATATTTT
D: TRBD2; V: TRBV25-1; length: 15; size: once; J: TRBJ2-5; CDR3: CASSEGQRGGETQYF; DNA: TGTGCCAGCAGTGAGGGCCAGCGGGGGGGAGAGACCCAGTACTTC
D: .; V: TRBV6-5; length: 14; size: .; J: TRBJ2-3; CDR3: CASSYGGNTDTQYF; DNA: TGTGCCAGCAGTTACGGCGGGAACACAGATACGCAGTATTTT
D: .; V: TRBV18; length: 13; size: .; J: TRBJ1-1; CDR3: CASSHGENTEAFF; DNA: TGTGCCAGCTCACACGGAGAAAACACTGAAGCTTTCTTT
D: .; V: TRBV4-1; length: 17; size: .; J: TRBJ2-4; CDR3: CASSPPGRSPPQNIQYF; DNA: TGCGCCAGCAGCCCCCCGGGAAGGTCCCCCCCCCAAAACATTCAGTACTTC
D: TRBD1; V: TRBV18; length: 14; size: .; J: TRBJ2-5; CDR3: CASSPEGAGETQYF; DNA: TGTGCCAGCTCACCAGAGGGGGCTGGGGAGACCCAGTACTTC
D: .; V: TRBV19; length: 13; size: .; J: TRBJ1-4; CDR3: CATWTDTNEKLFF; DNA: TGTGCCACTTGGACAGATACTAATGAAAAACTGTTTTTT
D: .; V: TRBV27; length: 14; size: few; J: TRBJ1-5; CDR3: CASRPHRDNQPQHF; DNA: TGTGCCAGCAGACCCCACAGGGATAATCAGCCCCAGCATTTT
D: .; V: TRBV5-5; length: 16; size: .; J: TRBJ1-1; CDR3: CASSLGAGTLNTEAFF; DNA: TGTGCCAGCAGCTTGGGAGCAGGGACTTTGAACACTGAAGCTTTCTTT
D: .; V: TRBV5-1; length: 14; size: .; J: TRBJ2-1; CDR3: CASSYLSTSNEQFF; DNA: TGCGCCAGCAGCTACCTTTCGACTAGCAATGAGCAGTTCTTC
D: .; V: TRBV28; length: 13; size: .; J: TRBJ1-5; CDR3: CASSLLNNQPQHF; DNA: TGTGCCAGCAGTTTGCTAAACAATCAGCCCCAGCATTTT
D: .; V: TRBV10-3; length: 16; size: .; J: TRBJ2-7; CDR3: CAISESSGRRSYEQYF; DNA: TGTGCCATCAGTGAGTCGTCAGGCCGCCGCTCCTACGAGCAGTACTTC
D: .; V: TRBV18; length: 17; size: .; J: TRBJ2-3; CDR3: CASSPPLGSPSTDTQYF; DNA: TGTGCCAGCTCACCACCTCTGGGTAGCCCCTCCACAGATACGCAGTATTTT
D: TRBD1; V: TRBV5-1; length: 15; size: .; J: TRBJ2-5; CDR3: CASSHGQGGQETQYF; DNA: TGCGCCAGCAGCCATGGACAGGGTGGGCAAGAGACCCAGTACTTC
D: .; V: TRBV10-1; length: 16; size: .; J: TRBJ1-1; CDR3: CASSDLPSQTNTEAFF; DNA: TGCGCCAGCAGTGACCTACCATCTCAAACGAACACTGAAGCTTTCTTT
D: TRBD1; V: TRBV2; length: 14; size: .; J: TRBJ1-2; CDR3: CATTGAGKNYGYTF; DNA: TGTGCCACGACAGGGGCGGGAAAAAACTATGGCTACACCTTC
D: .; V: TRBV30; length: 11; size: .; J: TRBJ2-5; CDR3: CAWAAGETQYF; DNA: TGTGCCTGGGCTGCGGGAGAGACCCAGTACTTC
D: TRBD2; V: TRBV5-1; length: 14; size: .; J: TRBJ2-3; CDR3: CASTTSGRSDTQYF; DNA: TGCGCCAGCACTACTAGCGGGAGGTCAGATACGCAGTATTTT
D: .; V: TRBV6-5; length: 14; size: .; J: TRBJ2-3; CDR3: CASSYRDRTDTQYF; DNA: TGTGCCAGCAGTTACCGAGACAGGACAGATACGCAGTATTTT
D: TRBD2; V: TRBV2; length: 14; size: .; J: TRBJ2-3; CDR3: CASRSGVSTDTQYF; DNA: TGTGCCAGCAGGAGCGGGGTCAGCACAGATACGCAGTATTTT